This TCR beta chain comes out of a study of cytomegalovirus exposure and HLA in healthy donors. Study results and caveats: While the bulk of TCR sequences proved rare, some public TCRs turned up in many donors. Cytomegalovirus-associated status was assigned to around 160 TCR beta chains. Reported results showed that the classifier diagnosed cytomegalovirus status with high specificity and sensitivity. CMV antigen specificity of a few CMV-associated chains was confirmed in vitro.

The CDR3 is 20 residues long. Germline lookup yields CDR1 SNHLY and CDR2 FYNNEI. J was trimmed by 8 bases and V by 6 bases; bases with no gene match: 24. The protocol was immunoSEQ multiplex PCR, while the TCRdb copy is restricted to in-frame clones and leaves out a portion. The table has roughly 220,000 clones, 75% to 90% seen once. A remark on this clone: Its antigen is unknown.

This TCR was sampled from a woman in her 30s in good health and CMV-seropositive. The chain carries TRBV2 and TRBJ1-4; TRBD1 matches at 10 bases. The sequenced sample was PBMCs. This CDR3 reads CASSSRGPGQGTLEEEKLFF. CDR3 DNA sequence: TGTGCCAGCAGCTCCAGAGGCCCGGGACAGGGGACTCTTGAAGAGGAAAAACTGTTTTTT.